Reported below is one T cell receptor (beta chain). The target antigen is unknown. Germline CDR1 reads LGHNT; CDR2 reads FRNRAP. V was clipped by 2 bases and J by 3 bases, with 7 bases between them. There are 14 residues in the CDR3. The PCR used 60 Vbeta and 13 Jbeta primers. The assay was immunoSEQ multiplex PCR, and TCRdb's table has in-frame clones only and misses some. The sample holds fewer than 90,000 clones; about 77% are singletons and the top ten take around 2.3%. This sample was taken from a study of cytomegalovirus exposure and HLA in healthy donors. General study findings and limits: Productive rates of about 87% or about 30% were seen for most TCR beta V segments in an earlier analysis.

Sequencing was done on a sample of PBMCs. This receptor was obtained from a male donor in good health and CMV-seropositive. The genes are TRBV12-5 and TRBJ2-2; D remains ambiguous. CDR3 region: CASGLNSHTGELFF. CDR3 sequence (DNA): TGTGCTAGTGGTTTGAACAGCCACACCGGGGAGCTGTTTTTT. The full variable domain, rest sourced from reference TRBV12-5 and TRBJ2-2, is DARVTQTPRHKVTEMGQEVTMRCQPILGHNTVFWYRQTMMQGLELLAYFRNRAPLDDSGMPKDRFSAEMPDATLATLKIQPSEPRDSAVYFCASGLNSHTGELFFGEGSRLTVL.